Sequencing of this T cell receptor (beta chain) was carried out in a study of OX40 agonist ivuxolimab in advanced cancers. As for the study in general: The patients received agonistic anti-OX40 (CD134) antibody ivuxolimab. Dosing consisted of intravenous ivuxolimab at 0.01 to 10 mg/kg every 2 weeks.

Profiling relied on immunoSEQ multiplex PCR, and the TCRdb table lists in-frame clones only, not all of them. The sample yields around 69,000 clones, around 83% seen once. The CDR3 runs to 16 residues. Germline V gene lookup returns CDR1 MDHEN and CDR2 SYDVKM. Trimming pared 1 base from V and 7 bases from J, leaving 18 bases between. The chain recombines TRBV28 with TRBJ2-3; D may correspond to TRBD1 or TRBD2 (7 bases each). The receptor was derived from an adult with an advanced solid tumor such as melanoma, head and neck, liver or kidney cancer. The source was CD4+ or CD8+ T cells sorted from blood, collected in a trial of the OX40 agonist ivuxolimab. The CDR3 DNA sequence: TGTGCCAGCAGTTTATCTGCAGGGGGGGTGGTAAATACGCAGTATTTT. This codes for CASSLSAGGVVNTQYF.